This TCR beta chain was captured in a study of OX40 agonist ivuxolimab in advanced cancers. Libraries were prepared by immunoSEQ multiplex PCR; TCRdb keeps only in-frame clonotypes and omits some of them. The data contain tens of thousands of clones, roughly nine tenths of them singletons. The source material was CD4+ or CD8+ T cells sorted from blood, sampled in a trial of the OX40 agonist ivuxolimab. The receptor was isolated from an adult with an advanced solid tumor such as melanoma, head and neck, liver or kidney cancer.

The CDR3 reads CASILDGTGVSGAPYNEQFF. The CDR3, as DNA: TGTGCCAGCATCCTCGACGGGACAGGGGTGTCGGGGGCTCCATACAATGAGCAGTTCTTC. The V call is TRBV5-5, the J call TRBJ2-1; 10 positions agree with TRBD1. Losses at the gene ends were 6 bases for V and 4 bases for J; bases not matched to a gene: 22. The germline V gene has CDR1 SGHKS and CDR2 YYEKEE (reference sequence). The CDR3 has 20 amino acids. The variable domain in full, with the rest retrieved from reference TRBV5-5 and TRBJ2-1, is DAGVTQSPTHLIKTRGQQVTLRCSPISGHKSVSWYQQVLGQGPQFIFQYYEKEERGRGNFPDRFSARQFPNYSSELNVNALLLGDSALYLCASILDGTGVSGAPYNEQFFGPGTRLTVL.